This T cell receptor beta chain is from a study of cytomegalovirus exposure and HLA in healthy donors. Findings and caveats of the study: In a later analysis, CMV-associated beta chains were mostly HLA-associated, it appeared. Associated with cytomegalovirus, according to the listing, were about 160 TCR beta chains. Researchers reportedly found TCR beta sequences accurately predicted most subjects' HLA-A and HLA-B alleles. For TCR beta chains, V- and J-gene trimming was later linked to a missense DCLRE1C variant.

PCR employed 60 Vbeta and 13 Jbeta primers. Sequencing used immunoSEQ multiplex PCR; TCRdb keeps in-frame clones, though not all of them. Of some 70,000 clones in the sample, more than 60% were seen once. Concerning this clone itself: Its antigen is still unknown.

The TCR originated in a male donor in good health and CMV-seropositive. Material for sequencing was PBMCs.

CDR3 coding DNA: TGTGCCAGCAGCTTAGCAACGGGGTTCACTGAAGCTTTCTTT. Protein sequence: CASSLATGFTEAFF. The rearrangement links TRBV7-9 to TRBJ1-1, with D unresolved. The CDR3 totals 14 residues. Trimming removed 0 bases at V and 4 bases at J, with 9 bases between. CDR1 is SEHNR and CDR2 is FQNEAQ in the germline V gene (reference sequence).